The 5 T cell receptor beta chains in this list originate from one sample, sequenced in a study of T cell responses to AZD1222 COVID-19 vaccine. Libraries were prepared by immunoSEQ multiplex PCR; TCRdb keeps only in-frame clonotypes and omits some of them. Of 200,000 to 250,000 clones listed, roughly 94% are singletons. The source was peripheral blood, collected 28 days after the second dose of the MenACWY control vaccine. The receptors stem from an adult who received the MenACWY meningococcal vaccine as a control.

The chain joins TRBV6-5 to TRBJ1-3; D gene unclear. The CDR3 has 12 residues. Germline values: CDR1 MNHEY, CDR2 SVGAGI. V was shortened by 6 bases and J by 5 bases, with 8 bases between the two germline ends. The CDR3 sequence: CASSVGRNTIYF. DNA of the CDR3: TGTGCCAGCAGCGTCGGTAGAAACACCATATATTTT.

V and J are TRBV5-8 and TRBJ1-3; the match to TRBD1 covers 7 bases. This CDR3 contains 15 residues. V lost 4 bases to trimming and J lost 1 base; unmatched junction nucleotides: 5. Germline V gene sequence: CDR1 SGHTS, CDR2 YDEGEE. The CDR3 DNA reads TGTGCCAGCAGCCTCGACAGGGCTTCTGGAAACACCATATATTTT. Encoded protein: CASSLDRASGNTIYF.

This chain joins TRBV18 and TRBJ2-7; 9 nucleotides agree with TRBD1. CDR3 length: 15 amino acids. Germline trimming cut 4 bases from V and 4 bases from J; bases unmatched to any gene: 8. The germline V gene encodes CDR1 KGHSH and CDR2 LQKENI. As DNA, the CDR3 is TGTGCCAGCTCACTACCGCCGGGACAGGGTTACGAGCAGTACTTC. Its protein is CASSLPPGQGYEQYF.

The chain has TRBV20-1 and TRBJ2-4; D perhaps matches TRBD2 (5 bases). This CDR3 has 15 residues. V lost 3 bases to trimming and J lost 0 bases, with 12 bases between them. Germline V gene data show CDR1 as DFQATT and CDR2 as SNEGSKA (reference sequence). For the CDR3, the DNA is TGCAGTGCTAGTGCGGGTCCGATAGCCAAAAACATTCAGTACTTC. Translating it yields CSASAGPIAKNIQYF.

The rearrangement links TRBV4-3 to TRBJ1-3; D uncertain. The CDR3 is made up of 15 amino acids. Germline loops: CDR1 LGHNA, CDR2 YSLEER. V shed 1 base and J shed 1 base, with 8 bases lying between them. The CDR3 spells CASSQGTSSGNTIYF. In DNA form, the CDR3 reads TGCGCCAGCAGCCAAGGGACTAGTTCTGGAAACACCATATATTTT.